This T cell receptor (beta chain) derives from a study of regulatory T cells in long-lasting Graves disease. On the study more broadly: Those with persistent Graves' disease had received antithyroid drugs for over 5 years with positive TSH receptor antibodies.

Study-wide results and limits: Accuracy might have suffered from few samples. Persistent-disease Graves' patients showed less TCR diversity than new cases. Gene preferences differed: TRBV28, TRBJ1-2, TRBJ2-5 in persistent cases.

The time point: persistent/refractory GD, antithyroid drugs over 5 years with positive TRAb. Scientists built the TCR library using RNA that was extracted from PBMCs. V lost 1 base and J 1 base, leaving 10 bases between the germline ends. CDR1 is DFQATT and CDR2 is SNEGSKA in the germline V gene (reference sequence). CDR3 size: 15 residues. Through Arm-PCR of CDR3 regions and iRepertoire HTBI primers, TCR beta libraries were built. TCRdb itself ran the multiplex PCR reads through MiXCR, one entry per CDR3 protein. The data hold approximately 400,000 distinct CDR3 sequences, with about a fifth observed a single time. Note on this clonotype: Its antigen is unknown.

This receptor was identified in a female donor with Graves disease. Sequenced here: peripheral blood mononuclear cells (PBMCs), sampled when the disease was refractory, from a patient treated with antithyroid drugs. The chain couples TRBV20-1 to TRBJ2-2; the D is unclear. DNA of the CDR3: TGCAGTGCTAGAGTGTTGGCCGGGAACACCGGGGAGCTGTTTTTT. Its translation: CSARVLAGNTGELFF.